The 8 T cell receptor beta chains below all came from one sample that was sequenced in a study of CD8 T cells in ankylosing spondylitis. TCRdb recomputed calls from the 5' RACE reads with MiXCR, one row per CDR3 protein. Of under 300,000 distinct CDR3 sequences listed, approximately 9% are singletons. The sequencing input was blood, either unsorted or a sorted T cell fraction (not recorded which). These receptors all come from a male donor with ankylosing spondylitis or in good health (not recorded which).

This clonotype was found a few times. Being one base from a much bigger clone, this may be a read error. The chain is built from TRBV12-3 or TRBV12-4 and TRBJ1-1; a weak D match, TRBD1 (5 bases). Trimming left V 4 bases short and J 0 bases short, with 9 bases between. There are 14 residues in the CDR3. The CDR3 loop is CASSSRQMNTEAFF. The DNA for the CDR3 is TGTGCCAGCAGTTCTCGACAGATGAACACTGAAGCTTTCTTT.

This clonotype came up many times. The gene calls are TRBV11-2 and TRBJ2-3; 11 bases align to TRBD2. The CDR3 is 19 residues long. Germline CDR1 and CDR2: SGHAT and FQNNGV. The J segment lost 2 bases and the V segment lost 1 base, leaving 11 bases of the junction unmatched. CDR3 region: CASSLVGLAGGLATDTQYF. CDR3 DNA sequence: TGTGCCAGCAGCTTAGTGGGTCTAGCGGGAGGCCTTGCCACAGATACGCAGTATTTT.

This clonotype was observed at least ten times. The V gene is TRBV5-6, the J gene TRBJ1-1; D not resolved. Trimming cost V 0 bases and J 7 bases, with 13 bases left between them. The CDR3 runs to 14 residues. Looked up from germline, CDR1 is SGHDT and CDR2 is YYEEEE. The CDR3 DNA reads TGTGCCAGCAGCTTGGGGAGGATAAACGGTGAAGCTTTCTTT. It yields the protein CASSLGRINGEAFF. Complete variable domain (other parts from reference TRBV5-6 and TRBJ1-1): DAGVTQSPTHLIKTRGQQVTLRCSPKSGHDTVSWYQQALGQGPQFIFQYYEEEERQRGNFPDRFSGHQFPNYSSELNVNALLLGDSALYLCASSLGRINGEAFFGQGTRLTVV.

This clonotype came up many times. The J gene is TRBJ2-3, the V gene TRBV9, with a tentative D call TRBD1 (6 bases). Germline V gene sequence: CDR1 SGDLS, CDR2 YYNGEE. The CDR3 extends over 13 amino acids. Trimming shortened V by 3 bases and J by 5 bases, and 10 bases separated the two germline ends. Written as DNA, the CDR3 is TGTGCCAGCAGCGGCACAGGGAGAGATACGCAGTATTTT. It is translated as CASSGTGRDTQYF.

This clonotype was counted many times. Written as DNA, the CDR3 is TGCAGTGCTCCGCGGACTAGCGGGAGGTTAAAAGGCACAGATACGCAGTATTTT. Translated, it gives CSAPRTSGRLKGTDTQYF. The genes are TRBV20-1 and TRBJ2-3; 14 positions agree with TRBD2. V was clipped by 5 bases and J by 1 base; unmatched bases: 11. CDR3 length: 18 residues. The V gene's germline CDR1 is DFQATT and CDR2 SNEGSKA (reference sequence).

The rearrangement links TRBV12-3 or TRBV12-4 to TRBJ2-7, with D possibly being TRBD1 (5 bases). The CDR3 sequence is 14 residues long. With 0 bases removed from V and 8 bases from J, the gap between germline ends came to 14 bases. CDR3 loop: CASSLARQGTKQYF. The CDR3, as DNA: TGTGCCAGCAGTTTAGCGCGGCAGGGAACTAAGCAGTACTTC.

This clonotype was observed at least ten times. The chain combines TRBV12-3 or TRBV12-4 with TRBJ2-7, with TRBD1 matching over 10 bases. The CDR3 totals 15 residues. Unmatched junction bases numbered 7, after V lost 5 bases and J lost 3 bases. The chain's CDR3 is CASSPSGTGVYEQYF. CDR3 sequence (DNA): TGTGCCAGCAGTCCTTCCGGGACAGGGGTCTACGAGCAGTACTTC.

V is TRBV5-6 and J is TRBJ2-1; 8 bases match TRBD2. This CDR3 region has 15 residues. The germline V gene encodes CDR1 SGHDT and CDR2 YYEEEE. V dropped 4 bases and J dropped 9; count of bases not matched to a gene: 12. The CDR3 sequence: CASSGWPGGPSEQFF. CDR3 in DNA: TGTGCCAGCAGCGGCTGGCCGGGGGGGCCGAGTGAGCAGTTCTTC.